The clone carrying this T cell receptor (beta chain) was seen only a few times. No antigen is known for it. Losses at the gene ends were 5 bases for V and 2 bases for J; bases not matched to a gene: 9. This CDR3 has 15 amino acids. Germline assignment: CDR1 SEHNR and CDR2 FQNEAQ (reference sequence). The entry originates in a study of radiotherapy plus CTLA-4 blockade in lung cancer. Looking at the study overall: Objective responses were seen in around 19% of patients, disease control in 31%. Findings and caveats of the study: Dynamics of early blood T cell clones, together with interferon-beta, were reportedly the best predictors of response. Subsequent to radiotherapy plus ipilimumab, tumor-derived TCR clones underwent expansion in blood.

Profiling relied on immunoSEQ multiplex PCR, and the TCRdb table lists in-frame clones only, not all of them. The top ten hold over 15% of the sample, which has over 80,000 clones, around 87% seen once. The chain recombines TRBV7-9 with TRBJ2-7, with 7 bases that match TRBD1. This sample comprised peripheral blood, obtained from a patient treated with radiotherapy plus ipilimumab. This TCR was recovered from a human donor with non-small cell lung cancer that progressed on radiotherapy plus ipilimumab. Written as DNA, the CDR3 is TGTGCCAGCAGCGCGTCGGGACAGCCAGCCTACGAGCAGTACTTC. Translating gives CASSASGQPAYEQYF.